This T cell receptor beta chain was identified in a study of shared clonotypes between healthy human individuals. Concerning this clone: The antigen is not known.

Germline CDR1 is MDHEN and CDR2 is SYDVKM. The CDR3 extends over 15 amino acids. Trimming removed 5 bases from V and 8 bases from J; junction bases left unmatched: 12. Assay: immunoSEQ multiplex PCR; the TCRdb copy retains only in-frame clones and omits some. The sample contains fewer than 650,000 clones, roughly four fifths of which appear only once. Regarding the study as a whole: Only blood was sampled; tissue repertoires likely differ.

HIV-negative, healthy adults without recent acute infections or vaccinations were the donors. The source of this sequence is a woman aged 40 to 55 in good health. Some clones in this sample may be carry-over from other donors' samples. The sequenced sample was PBMCs. V gene TRBV28 combines with J gene TRBJ2-1, with 7 positions matching TRBD1. CDR3 in amino acids: CASSRPGGTGDEQFF. Here the CDR3 DNA reads TGTGCCAGCAGTAGACCAGGGGGAACGGGCGATGAGCAGTTCTTC.